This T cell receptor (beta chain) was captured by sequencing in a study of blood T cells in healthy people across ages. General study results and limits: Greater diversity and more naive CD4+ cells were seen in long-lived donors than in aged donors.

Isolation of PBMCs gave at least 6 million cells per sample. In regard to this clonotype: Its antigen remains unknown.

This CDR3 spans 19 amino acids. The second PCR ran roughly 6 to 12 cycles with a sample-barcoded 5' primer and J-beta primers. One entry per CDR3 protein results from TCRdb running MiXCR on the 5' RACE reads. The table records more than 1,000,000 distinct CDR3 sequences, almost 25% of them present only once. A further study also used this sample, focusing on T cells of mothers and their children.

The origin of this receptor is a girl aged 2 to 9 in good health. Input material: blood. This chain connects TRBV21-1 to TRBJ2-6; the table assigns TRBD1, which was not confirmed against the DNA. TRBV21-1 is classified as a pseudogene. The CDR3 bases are TGTGCCAGCAGCAAAAAAAGCCCCATAGACACGACTGGGGCCAACGTCCTGACTTTC. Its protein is CASSKKSPIDTTGANVLTF.